This TCR beta chain appears in the sequencing data of a study of T cell repertoires in cytomegalovirus infection. Across the whole study: It can be stated that public TCR beta signatures indicated CMV infection as well as a matching HLA type. Regarding the study as a whole: Carriers of CMV plus the relevant HLA were identified by cumulative public TCR beta family frequency. In two of eight donors, the top clonotype was HLA-C-restricted CMV-specific.

TCRdb passed the reads through MiXCR, listing each CDR3 protein once. The table shows around 490,000 distinct CDR3 sequences, with 26% occurring only once. This clonotype was seen more than once but under ten times. Its antigen is unknown. The CDR3 runs 13 residues. V shed 8 bases and J shed 4 bases, with 15 bases lying between them. The germline gives CDR1 SGHVS, CDR2 FNYEAQ. This TCR was recovered from a human donor in good health (CMV status not recorded). Some clones in this sample may be carry-over from other donors' samples. Sequenced input: PBMCs. V gene TRBV7-6 combines with J gene TRBJ2-7; TRBD2 might be the D (7 bases). The CDR3 DNA follows: TGTGCCAGCTGCGAAGGGGGGGGGTACGAGCAGTACTTC. This translates into CASCEGGGYEQYF.